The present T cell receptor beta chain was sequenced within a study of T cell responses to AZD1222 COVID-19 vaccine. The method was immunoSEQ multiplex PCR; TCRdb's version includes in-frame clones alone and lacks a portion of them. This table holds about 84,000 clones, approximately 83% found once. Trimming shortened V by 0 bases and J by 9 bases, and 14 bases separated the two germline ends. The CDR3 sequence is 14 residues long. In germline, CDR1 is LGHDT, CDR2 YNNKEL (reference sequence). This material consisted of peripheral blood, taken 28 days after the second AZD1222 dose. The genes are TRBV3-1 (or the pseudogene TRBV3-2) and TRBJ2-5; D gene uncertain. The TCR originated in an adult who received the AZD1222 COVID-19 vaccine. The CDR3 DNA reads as TGTGCCAGCAGCCAAGATGGGCAGCCCAAGCCCCAGTACTTC. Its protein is CASSQDGQPKPQYF.